The 27 T cell receptor beta chains below all came from one sample that was sequenced in a study of Ad26.COV2.S vaccination and SARS-CoV-2 variants. Some clones are missing from TCRdb's copy, which holds only in-frame ones; the method was immunoSEQ multiplex PCR. Here the sample spans about 400,000 clones, 75% to 90% being singletons. Specified treatment: roughly 19 received Ad26.COV2.S at low or high dose, single or two shots; roughly 5 received placebo; per-sample allocation not given. Day 63 following the first vaccine or placebo injection was when the samples were taken. The sequencing here drew on peripheral blood, taken in a trial of Ad26.COV2.S vaccine versus placebo. The receptors here all came from a person aged 18-65 years who received the Ad26.COV2.S COVID-19 vaccine or a placebo.

This chain links TRBV29-1 with TRBJ2-7; 9 bases fit TRBD2. This CDR3 is built from 13 residues. V gave up 4 bases and J gave up 3 bases; unmatched junction bases: 4. Germline loops: CDR1 SQVTM, CDR2 ANQGSEA. CDR3 nucleotide sequence: TGCAGCGTTGCATGGCGGGAGGGCTACGAGCAGTACTTC. This sequence encodes CSVAWREGYEQYF.

The gene calls are TRBV6-5 and TRBJ1-4; D is uncertain. There are 15 residues in the CDR3. CDR1 is MNHEY, CDR2 SVGAGI, per germline. V lost 1 base and J lost 7, with 13 bases in between. The CDR3 loop reads CASSYYRGPSEKLFF. As DNA, the CDR3 is TGTGCCAGCAGTTACTATCGGGGTCCTAGTGAAAAACTGTTTTTT.

The sample holds one count of this clone. The V call is TRBV7-7, the J call TRBJ2-7; 9 bases fit TRBD1. This CDR3 spans 15 amino acids. CDR1 SSHAT and CDR2 FNYEAQ come from the germline V gene (reference sequence). J gave up 3 bases and V 1 base, and 4 bases lay outside the gene matches. Written as DNA, the CDR3 is TGTGCCAGCAGCTTAGGGACAGGGGATAACTACGAGCAGTACTTC. Its translation is CASSLGTGDNYEQYF.

This clone was observed a handful of times. The same CDR3 also results from other DNA sequences found in this sample. The chain couples TRBV29-1 to TRBJ1-3; no definite D call. CDR3 size: 11 residues. The V end lost 3 bases, the J end lost 4 bases, and 4 bases lay between the germline ends. The germline CDR1 and CDR2 sequences are SQVTM and ANQGSEA. For the CDR3, the DNA is TGCAGCGTTGATCGCGGAAACACCATATATTTT. Translating it yields CSVDRGNTIYF. The entire variable domain, with the rest obtained from reference TRBV29-1 and TRBJ1-3, is as follows: SAVISQKPSRDICQRGTSLTIQCQVDSQVTMMFWYRQQPGQSLTLIATANQGSEATYESGFVIDKFPISRPNLTFSTLTVSNMSPEDSSIYLCSVDRGNTIYFGEGSWLTVV.

The chain joins TRBV15 to TRBJ2-2; D is uncertain. Germline CDR1 is LNHNV and CDR2 is YYDKDF (reference sequence). CDR3 size: 14 residues. The germline V and J ends were trimmed by 4 bases and 1 base, with 7 bases remaining between them. The CDR3 loop reads CATSIKVNTGELFF. The CDR3 coding sequence is TGTGCCACCAGCATAAAGGTGAACACCGGGGAGCTGTTTTTT.

V is TRBV27 and J is TRBJ1-1, with D possibly being TRBD1 (5 bases). The V gene's germline CDR1 is MNHEY and CDR2 SMNVEV (reference sequence). The CDR3 is 15 amino acids. Trimming left V 5 bases short and J 0 bases short, with 13 bases between. This chain's CDR3 is CASSPLGGLNTEAFF. The CDR3 bases are TGTGCCAGCAGTCCGCTCGGGGGTTTGAACACTGAAGCTTTCTTT.

Of note for this clone: Distinct nucleotide sequences in the sample also encode this CDR3. The chain employs TRBV5-1 and TRBJ2-2; D gene ambiguous. This CDR3 spans 15 amino acids. CDR1 is SGHRS and CDR2 is YFSETQ in the germline V gene. The V end was cut by 4 bases, the J end by 2 bases, with 12 bases between. CDR3 DNA sequence: TGCGCCAGCAGCCCCTTGACTGGAAACACCGGGGAGCTGTTTTTT. Amino acid sequence: CASSPLTGNTGELFF.

This clone occurred once. This sequence joins TRBV19 and TRBJ1-2, with D tentatively TRBD1 (5 bases). V shed 2 bases and J shed 6 bases, with 10 bases lying between them. This CDR3 has 13 residues. CDR1 and CDR2 from the germline V gene are LNHDA and SQIVND (reference sequence). CDR3 DNA: TGTGCCAGTAGTATAAAGGGAGGGGATGGCTACACCTTC. As protein: CASSIKGGDGYTF.

This chain joins TRBV13 and TRBJ2-7, with TRBD2 matching over 8 bases. Trimming cost V 2 bases and J 3 bases; bases outside gene matches: 3. Germline V CDR1 and CDR2: PRHDT, FYEKMQ (reference sequence). The CDR3 has 14 residues. CDR3 sequence (DNA): TGTGCCAGCAGCTTACGGGGGGGCTACTACGAGCAGTACTTC. This gives the protein CASSLRGGYYEQYF.

The chain uses TRBV28 and TRBJ1-1, with D possibly being TRBD1 (5 bases). CDR3 length: 15 amino acids. Germline assignment: CDR1 MDHEN and CDR2 SYDVKM. Trimming removed 4 bases at V and 6 bases at J, with 18 bases between. The CDR3 DNA reads TGTGCCAGCAGTTACCCCCGGGGGGGGAGGGCTGAAGCTTTCTTT. Protein sequence: CASSYPRGGRAEAFF.

The chain carries TRBV6-4 and TRBJ2-3; 8 bases are shared with TRBD1. V was pared by 6 bases and J by 3 bases, with 5 bases of the junction left unmatched. There are 14 residues in the CDR3. The germline CDR1 and CDR2 sequences are MRHNA and SNTAGT. Here the CDR3 reads CASSGGQETDTQYF. As DNA, the CDR3 is TGTGCCAGCAGCGGGGGACAGGAAACAGATACGCAGTATTTT.

The rearrangement joins TRBV4-1 to TRBJ2-2; the match to TRBD2 covers 10 bases. V was clipped by 4 bases and J by 1 base; unmatched bases: 3. CDR1 and CDR2 (germline): MGHRA, YSYEKL. CDR3 length: 16 amino acids. The CDR3 DNA follows: TGCGCCAGCAGCCTTAGGACTAGCGGGAACACCGGGGAGCTGTTTTTT. Its protein product is CASSLRTSGNTGELFF.

This rearrangement joins TRBV2 to TRBJ2-7; 8 positions agree with TRBD1. Losses at the gene ends were 3 bases for V and 5 bases for J; bases not matched to a gene: 6. The V gene's germline CDR1 is SNHLY and CDR2 FYNNEI. The CDR3 extends over 14 amino acids. The CDR3 DNA reads TGTGCCAGCAGTGAGGGCAGGGGGCGAGACGAGCAGTACTTC. This translates into CASSEGRGRDEQYF.

This chain connects TRBV7-8 to TRBJ2-2; the D gene is possibly TRBD1 (5 bases). V was trimmed by 2 bases and J by 3 bases, leaving 10 bases between them. The germline V gene encodes CDR1 SGHVS and CDR2 FQNEAQ. CDR3 length: 15 amino acids. The CDR3 loop is CASSLRQGYTGELFF. CDR3 in DNA: TGTGCCAGCAGCTTACGTCAGGGATACACCGGGGAGCTGTTTTTT.

In DNA form, the CDR3 reads TGTGCCAGCAGCCCCTTTAGGGATACGCAGTATTTT. It specifies CASSPFRDTQYF. The V call is TRBV7-2, the J call TRBJ2-3; D remains ambiguous. V was pared by 5 bases and J by 6 bases, with 9 bases between. Germline CDR1 is SGHTA and CDR2 is FQGNSA. This CDR3 region has 12 residues. The variable domain in full, completed from reference TRBV7-2 and TRBJ2-3, reads GAGVSQSPSNKVTEKGKDVELRCDPISGHTALYWYRQSLGQGLEFLIYFQGNSAPDKSGLPSDRFSAERTGGSVSTLTIQRTQQEDSAVYLCASSPFRDTQYFGPGTRLTVL.

The V gene is TRBV30, the J gene TRBJ2-5; 7 nucleotides align to TRBD2. Germline V gives CDR1 GTSNPN, CDR2 SVGIG (reference sequence). Unmatched junction bases numbered 7, after V lost 4 bases and J lost 2 bases. The CDR3 is made up of 14 amino acids. CDR3 in DNA: TGTGCCTGGACGGGACTAACAAATCAAGAGACCCAGTACTTC. It codes for CAWTGLTNQETQYF.

The rearrangement uses TRBV28 and TRBJ1-2; no reliable D call. The CDR3 covers 14 residues. The V end lost 3 bases, the J end lost 6 bases, and 14 bases lay between the germline ends. Germline V CDR1 and CDR2: MDHEN, SYDVKM. CDR3 bases: TGTGCCAGCAGTTTCGGCCCTCCCGAGGATGGCTACACCTTC. It yields the protein CASSFGPPEDGYTF.

This chain joins TRBV27 and TRBJ2-1; D is tentatively TRBD1 or TRBD2 (5 bases each). Per germline, CDR1 MNHEY and CDR2 SMNVEV (reference sequence). This CDR3 contains 14 residues. The germline V and J ends were trimmed by 5 bases and 8 bases, with 16 bases remaining between them. The CDR3 protein is CASSPGTRGDEQFF. CDR3 DNA sequence: TGTGCCAGCAGTCCCGGGACCCGCGGCGATGAGCAGTTCTTC.

This sequence joins TRBV28 and TRBJ1-2; D is ambiguous. The CDR3 consists of 11 residues. Trimming removed 6 bases at V and 6 bases at J, with 8 bases between. Germline loops: CDR1 MDHEN, CDR2 SYDVKM. The CDR3 loop is CASSRRNGYTF. The CDR3 DNA reads as TGTGCCAGCAGCAGACGAAATGGCTACACCTTC.

The genes are TRBV4-2 and TRBJ1-3; D is unclear. Between the trimmed V and J ends, which lost 1 base and 2 bases, there was a span of 9 bases. The CDR3 covers 15 residues. CDR1 is LGHNA and CDR2 is YNFKEQ in the germline V gene. The CDR3 loop reads CASSQGVDPGNTIYF. In DNA, the CDR3 is TGTGCCAGCAGCCAAGGAGTGGATCCTGGAAACACCATATATTTT.

This chain connects TRBV6-5 to TRBJ2-1, with 10 bases identical to TRBD2. CDR1 is MNHEY and CDR2 is SVGAGI in the germline V gene. Trimming removed 4 bases from V and 5 bases from J; junction bases left unmatched: 5. The CDR3 has 15 amino acids. In DNA form, the CDR3 reads TGTGCCAGCAGTTCGGGGACTAGCGCAAACAATGAGCAGTTCTTC. Translation gives CASSSGTSANNEQFF.

This chain joins TRBV6-2 or TRBV6-3 and TRBJ1-1; D call uncertain. V lost 3 bases and J 1 base, leaving 9 bases between the germline ends. Germline CDR1 MNHEY, CDR2 SVGEGT. The CDR3 extends over 14 amino acids. The CDR3 sequence: CASSYRQANTEAFF. In nucleotides, the CDR3 is TGTGCCAGCAGTTATCGGCAGGCGAACACTGAAGCTTTCTTT.

The chain uses TRBV6-5 and TRBJ1-1, with TRBD1 identical over 10 bases. The CDR3 spans 15 residues. Germline V gene data show CDR1 as MNHEY and CDR2 as SVGAGI. The J segment lost 5 bases and the V segment lost 6 bases, leaving 9 bases of the junction unmatched. CDR3 in amino acids: CASRSGTGEGTEAFF. The CDR3 nucleotides are TGTGCCAGCAGGAGCGGGACAGGGGAAGGAACTGAAGCTTTCTTT.

The rearrangement links TRBV10-1 to TRBJ2-7; TRBD2 matches at 10 bases. The germline V gene has CDR1 WNHNN and CDR2 SYGVQD (reference sequence). The CDR3 contains 14 residues. V dropped 5 bases and J dropped 5; count of bases not matched to a gene: 6. CDR3 region: CASSRTGTSDEQYF. The CDR3 DNA follows: TGCGCCAGCAGTCGTACCGGGACTAGCGACGAGCAGTACTTC.

The chain uses TRBV21-1 and TRBJ1-4; the listed D gene, TRBD1, was not tested against the DNA. TRBV21-1 constitutes a pseudogene. The CDR3 length is 19 residues. CDR3 loop: CASSKGNRGKSVANEKLFF. The CDR3 coding sequence is TGTGCCAGCAGCAAAGGAAACAGGGGAAAGTCTGTGGCTAATGAAAAACTGTTTTTT.

This clone was seen a few times. The same CDR3 is also encoded by other DNA sequences in this sample. This chain connects TRBV3-1 (or the pseudogene TRBV3-2) to TRBJ1-3; D not resolved. CDR1 and CDR2 (germline): LGHDT, YNNKEL (reference sequence). Between the trimmed V and J ends, which lost 4 bases and 0 bases, there was a span of 7 bases. This CDR3 region has 14 residues. The CDR3 loop reads CASSRRTSGNTIYF. Here the CDR3 DNA reads TGTGCCAGCAGCCGAAGGACCTCTGGAAACACCATATATTTT.

This chain connects TRBV6-5 to TRBJ2-5; D call uncertain. Germline CDR1 MNHEY, CDR2 SVGAGI. V was cut by 10 bases and J by 1 base, with 4 bases left in between. The CDR3 covers 10 residues. Here the CDR3 reads CAMGQETQYF. The DNA of the CDR3 is TGTGCCATGGGCCAAGAGACCCAGTACTTC.